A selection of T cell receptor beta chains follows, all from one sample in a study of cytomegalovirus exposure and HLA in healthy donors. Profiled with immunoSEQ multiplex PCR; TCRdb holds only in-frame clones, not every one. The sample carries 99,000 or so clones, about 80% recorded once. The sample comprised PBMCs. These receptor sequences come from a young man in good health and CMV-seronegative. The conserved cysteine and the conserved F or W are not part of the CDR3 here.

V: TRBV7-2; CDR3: ASSLLADPSYEQY
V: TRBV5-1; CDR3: ASSFSGVGNEQF
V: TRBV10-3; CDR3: AISPSSLREPNYGYT
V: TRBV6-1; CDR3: ASSEPFTDTQY
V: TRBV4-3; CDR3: ASSQDLGGHQPQH
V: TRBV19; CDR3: ATTLAGGETQY
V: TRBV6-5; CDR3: ASSYSYRTSYEQY
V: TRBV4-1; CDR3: ASSQTLAGRPYEQY
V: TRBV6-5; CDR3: ASSITTYDYEQY
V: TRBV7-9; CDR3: ASSSLTSGYEQY
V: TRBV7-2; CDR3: ASSSTPGFSQKLF
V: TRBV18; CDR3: ASSRGYGGQETQY
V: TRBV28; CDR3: ASRRTVNEKLF
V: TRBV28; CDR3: ATASGTTDTQY
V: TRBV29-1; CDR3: SVEDTGLYEQF
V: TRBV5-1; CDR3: ASESDSPGNEQF
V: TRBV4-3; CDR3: ASSQDIRYEQY
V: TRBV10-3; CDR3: AISGVVSYEQY
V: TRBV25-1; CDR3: ASSEGTDSYNEQF
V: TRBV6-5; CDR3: ASSYGEIYGYT
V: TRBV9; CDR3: ASSRVRDTDTQY
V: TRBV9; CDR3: ASSVTGNTEAF
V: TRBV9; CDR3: ASSNTRDRGYEQY
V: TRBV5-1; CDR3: ASSARQQNTEAF
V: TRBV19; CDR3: ASMDSYNEQF
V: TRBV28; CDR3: ASSFGTGYGYT
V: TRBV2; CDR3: ASSVAGTNYGYT
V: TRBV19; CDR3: ASSVKAEQY
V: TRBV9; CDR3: ASSVGGLAVYQETQY
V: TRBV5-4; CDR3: ASSPRGGTEKLF
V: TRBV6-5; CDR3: ASSVGTGGLYEQY
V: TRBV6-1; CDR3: ASNHGALYNEQF
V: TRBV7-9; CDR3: SSSFRTGGSYT
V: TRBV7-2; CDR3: ASSFKRGVTYEQY
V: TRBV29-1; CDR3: SAGEQGAYEQY
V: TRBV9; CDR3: ASSAGHSPSYEQY
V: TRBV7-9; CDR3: ASTEGFGNTIY
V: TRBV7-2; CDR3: ASSRGRYTEAF
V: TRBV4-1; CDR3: ASSQVTGIYGYT
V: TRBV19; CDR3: ASGQGRWGNEKLF
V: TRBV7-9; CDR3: ASSRSYNEQF
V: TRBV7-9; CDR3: ASSSMLVTEAF
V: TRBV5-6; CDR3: ASSLERDSYGYT
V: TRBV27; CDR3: ASSARGGGQGTQY
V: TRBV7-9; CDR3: ASSLGAGVGQETQY
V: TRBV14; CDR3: ASSQGTAGTGGGKLF
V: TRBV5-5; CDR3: ASSFGAANQPQH
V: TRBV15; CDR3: ATSRGMADSGANVLT
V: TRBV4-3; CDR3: ASSQDSSGANVLT
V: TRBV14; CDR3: ASSPRSTRNEQF
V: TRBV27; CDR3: ASSPGLAMSYEQY
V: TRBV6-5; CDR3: ASSFTGTGHYEQY
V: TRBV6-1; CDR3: ASGRKQGDTQY
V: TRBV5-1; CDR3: ASSLTGTFGEKLF